The 22 T cell receptor beta chains in this list originate from one sample, sequenced in a study of blood T cell repertoires in COVID-19. Assay: immunoSEQ multiplex PCR; the TCRdb copy retains only in-frame clones and omits some. The data contain about 260,000 clones, 83% of them singletons. Input material: peripheral blood. These receptors were collected from a woman between 45 and 60 years old who had recovered from COVID-19.

The rearrangement joins TRBV5-1 to TRBJ1-2; TRBD1 agrees at 7 bases. This CDR3 is 21 amino acids long. Germline V gives CDR1 SGHRS, CDR2 YFSETQ. With V trimmed by 4 bases and J by 4 bases, 28 bases remained unmatched. CDR3 sequence reads: CASSPTALHRDRDPRVYGYTF. For the CDR3, the DNA is TGCGCCAGCAGCCCAACTGCCCTCCACCGGGACAGAGACCCCCGTGTCTATGGCTACACCTTC.

This chain uses TRBV28 with TRBJ2-2; 10 nucleotides line up with TRBD2. Germline V gene sequence: CDR1 MDHEN, CDR2 SYDVKM. V gave up 3 bases and J gave up 1 base; unmatched junction bases: 11. CDR3 size: 19 residues. Here the CDR3 reads CASSLVPPSGSRNTGELFF. The CDR3 region has the DNA TGTGCCAGCAGTTTGGTTCCCCCTAGCGGGAGTCGGAACACCGGGGAGCTGTTTTTT.

V is TRBV6-1 and J is TRBJ2-1; D unclear. This CDR3 spans 17 amino acids. Trimming stripped 3 bases from V and 0 bases from J, with 15 bases between. The germline V gene has CDR1 MNHNS and CDR2 SASEGT. The CDR3 loop is CASSDNLYSSSYNEQFF. Written as DNA, the CDR3 is TGTGCCAGCAGTGACAACCTTTACTCTAGCTCCTACAATGAGCAGTTCTTC.

The rearrangement links TRBV13 to TRBJ2-1; D perhaps matches TRBD1 (5 bases). This CDR3 is built from 14 residues. The germline V gene has CDR1 PRHDT and CDR2 FYEKMQ (reference sequence). With 3 bases removed from V and 0 bases from J, the gap between germline ends came to 6 bases. CDR3 DNA sequence: TGTGCCAGCAGCTTCAGGGCCTCCTACAATGAGCAGTTCTTC. It is translated as CASSFRASYNEQFF.

V is TRBV28 and J is TRBJ2-1; 10 bases match TRBD2. The germline V gene has CDR1 MDHEN and CDR2 SYDVKM. Losses at the gene ends were 2 bases for V and 4 bases for J; bases not matched to a gene: 5. The CDR3 is 16 amino acids. CDR3 residues: CASSLMASGGYNEQFF. CDR3 DNA: TGTGCCAGCAGTTTAATGGCTAGCGGGGGTTACAATGAGCAGTTCTTC.

The genes are TRBV28 and TRBJ2-2; D might be TRBD2 (6 bases). This CDR3 contains 16 residues. Germline CDR1 and CDR2: MDHEN and SYDVKM. V was trimmed by 6 bases and J by 7 bases, leaving 21 bases between them. This CDR3 is CASSGVTPGLRGELFF. CDR3 nucleotide sequence: TGTGCCAGCAGCGGAGTTACCCCGGGACTCCGCGGGGAGCTGTTTTTT.

The chain links TRBV3-1 (or the pseudogene TRBV3-2) to TRBJ1-1, with 8 positions matching TRBD1. V lost 2 bases and J lost 6; bases outside the gene matches: 23. Germline CDR1 LGHDT, CDR2 YNNKEL (reference sequence). The CDR3 spans 20 residues. CDR3 in DNA: TGTGCCAGCAGCCAATTTTTAGGATTATTCAGGGGGCTAAGAGGGTCTGAAGCTTTCTTT. This encodes CASSQFLGLFRGLRGSEAFF.

CDR3: CASSREASGLYNEQFF. In DNA form, the CDR3 reads TGCGCCAGCAGCCGCGAGGCCAGCGGGCTTTACAATGAGCAGTTCTTC. The genes are TRBV4-3 and TRBJ2-1, with D perhaps TRBD2 (6 bases). Deletions cut 4 bases from V and 4 bases from J, with 17 bases between. The germline V gene has CDR1 LGHNA and CDR2 YSLEER. CDR3 length: 16 residues.

The V call is TRBV2, the J call TRBJ2-7; possibly TRBD1 for D (5 bases). The V gene's germline CDR1 is SNHLY and CDR2 FYNNEI. This CDR3 comprises 14 residues. V was clipped by 1 base and J by 7 bases, with 14 bases between them. The CDR3 here is CASSEVGTGVEQYF. CDR3 nucleotide sequence: TGTGCCAGCAGTGAAGTAGGTACAGGTGTTGAGCAGTACTTC.

The count of this clone is one. The CDR3 coding sequence is TGTGCCAGCAGTTACTCGGGACTAGTCCGCGAGCAGTACTTC. Translation gives CASSYSGLVREQYF. This rearrangement joins TRBV6-2 or TRBV6-3 to TRBJ2-7; 8 nucleotides match TRBD2. Germline assignment: CDR1 MNHEY and CDR2 SVGEGT. V dropped 0 bases and J dropped 6; count of bases not matched to a gene: 4. The CDR3 sequence is 14 residues long.

J is TRBJ2-3 and V is TRBV5-4, with D possibly TRBD2 on 6 matching bases. V was clipped by 1 base and J by 3 bases, with 15 bases between them. Germline CDR1 and CDR2: SGHNT and YYREEE (reference sequence). The CDR3 extends over 16 amino acids. This chain's CDR3 is CASSLRGTPPTDTQYF. The CDR3 region has the DNA TGTGCCAGCAGCTTGCGCGGGACCCCACCGACAGATACGCAGTATTTT.

V usage is TRBV2 and J usage is TRBJ1-2, with TRBD1 matching 9 bases. Trimming removed 6 bases from V and 4 bases from J; junction bases left unmatched: 3. The germline CDR1 and CDR2 sequences are SNHLY and FYNNEI. This CDR3 is built from 13 residues. CDR3 sequence (DNA): TGTGCCAGCAGCGGGACAGGGTTCTATGGCTACACCTTC. Translation: CASSGTGFYGYTF.

V usage is TRBV7-9 and J usage is TRBJ1-4; no firm D call. Trimming took 5 bases from V and 2 from J, leaving 15 bases between them. The CDR3 contains 16 residues. Germline V CDR1 and CDR2: SEHNR, FQNEAQ (reference sequence). The CDR3 loop is CASSVWAGGTNEKLFF. The CDR3 DNA is TGTGCCAGCAGCGTCTGGGCAGGAGGGACTAATGAAAAACTGTTTTTT.

This chain joins TRBV7-9 and TRBJ1-1; tentative D call: TRBD1 (6 bases). Germline CDR1 and CDR2: SEHNR and FQNEAQ (reference sequence). V was shortened by 3 bases and J by 6 bases, with 8 bases between the two germline ends. CDR3 size: 12 residues. CDR3 sequence (DNA): TGTGCCAGCAGCTTTGGGGGCGCTGAAGCTTTCTTT. Its translation: CASSFGGAEAFF.

V is TRBV4-3 and J is TRBJ1-2; D is undetermined. Per the germline V gene, CDR1 is LGHNA and CDR2 is YSLEER. V lost 0 bases and J lost 9, with 17 bases in between. The CDR3 has 15 amino acids. The DNA of the CDR3 is TGCGCCAGCAGCCAAGATATACCGCAAACTAGTAGCTACACCTTC. Translating it yields CASSQDIPQTSSYTF.

This clone has a single count. The chain uses TRBV3-1 (or the pseudogene TRBV3-2) and TRBJ2-7, with 8 bases that match TRBD2. Germline V lookup: CDR1 LGHDT, CDR2 YNNKEL (reference sequence). The CDR3 runs 14 residues. Unmatched junction bases numbered 6, after V lost 1 base and J lost 7 bases. The CDR3 is CASSQAGGRGEQYF. The CDR3 region has the DNA TGTGCCAGCAGCCAAGCGGGAGGGCGGGGGGAGCAGTACTTC.

The rearrangement uses TRBV9 and TRBJ2-7, with 8 bases that match TRBD1. The CDR3 extends over 15 amino acids. Germline CDR1 is SGDLS and CDR2 is YYNGEE. The junction had 5 bases not matched to a gene; V was cut back by 0 bases and J by 3 bases. Here the CDR3 DNA reads TGTGCCAGCAGCGTAGCCGGGACAGGTGTCTACGAGCAGTACTTC. It codes for CASSVAGTGVYEQYF.

The rearrangement joins TRBV11-2 to TRBJ1-1, with TRBD1 identical over 10 bases. V lost 1 base and J lost 2; bases outside the gene matches: 1. Per germline, CDR1 SGHAT and CDR2 FQNNGV. The CDR3 has 15 residues. CDR3: CASSLVTGGNTEAFF. CDR3 in DNA: TGTGCCAGCAGCTTAGTGACAGGGGGCAACACTGAAGCTTTCTTT.

This sequence joins TRBV28 and TRBJ2-3, with 12 bases lining up with TRBD1. CDR1 MDHEN and CDR2 SYDVKM come from the germline V gene. V shed 2 bases, J shed 8 bases, and the junction held 5 bases outside the gene matches. The CDR3 sequence is 15 residues long. CDR3 sequence reads: CASSLTGQGAFTQYF. Here the CDR3 DNA reads TGTGCCAGCAGTTTAACGGGACAGGGGGCTTTTACGCAGTATTTT.

The J gene is TRBJ1-3, the V gene TRBV4-3; unclear D gene. V was pared by 0 bases and J by 3 bases, with 12 bases between. CDR1 LGHNA and CDR2 YSLEER come from the germline V gene. The CDR3 runs 16 residues. In nucleotides, the CDR3 is TGCGCCAGCAGCCAAGATCTAACGAGCGATGGAAACACCATATATTTT. It encodes CASSQDLTSDGNTIYF.

In DNA, the CDR3 is TGTGCCACCAGTGGGCTGCAGGACACAGATACGCAGTATTTT. Translating it yields CATSGLQDTDTQYF. The gene calls are TRBV24-1 and TRBJ2-3; D gene unclear. Trimming left V 5 bases short and J 2 bases short, with 10 bases between. Looked up from germline, CDR1 is KGHDR and CDR2 is SFDVKD. This CDR3 has 14 residues.

This clone was counted once. V is TRBV7-6 and J is TRBJ1-3; weak D call: TRBD1 (6 bases). The CDR3 consists of 15 residues. Germline V gene sequence: CDR1 SGHVS, CDR2 FNYEAQ. The V end lost 6 bases, the J end lost 4 bases, and 16 bases lay between the germline ends. The CDR3 DNA follows: TGTGCCAGCAGGCGGGGGGCATCTCCGGGAAACACCATATATTTT. Protein sequence: CASRRGASPGNTIYF.